Each of the 17 T cell receptor beta chains below was sequenced from the same sample in a study of T cell repertoires in cytomegalovirus infection. What these receptors recognize is not known. One entry per CDR3 protein results from TCRdb running MiXCR on the reads. This sample has approximately 110,000 distinct CDR3 sequences; over 25% occur once, and the top ten carry more than 35%. The sample in question was CD8+ T cells from cultured PBMCs, obtained from culture after CMV antigen stimulation. The source of these receptors is a human donor in good health (CMV status not recorded). Some clones in this sample may be carry-over from other donors' samples.

This sequence joins TRBV6-1 and TRBJ1-1; no reliable D call. Germline lookup yields CDR1 MNHNS and CDR2 SASEGT. Trimming cost V 6 bases and J 6 bases, with 11 bases left between them. The CDR3 covers 12 residues. The CDR3, as DNA: TGTGCCAGCAGCTTCTGGGGAGCTGAAGCTTTCTTT. This encodes CASSFWGAEAFF.

This clonotype was counted a few times. The genes are TRBV2 and TRBJ2-4; TRBD1 might be the D (6 bases). The germline V gene has CDR1 SNHLY and CDR2 FYNNEI. Trimming cost V 3 bases and J 0 bases, with 12 bases left between them. This CDR3 has 16 residues. The CDR3 is CASSDLYREAKNIQYF. The DNA for the CDR3 is TGTGCCAGCAGTGATCTTTACAGGGAAGCCAAAAACATTCAGTACTTC.

V and J are TRBV7-2 and TRBJ1-1; no clear D gene. The germline V gene has CDR1 SGHTA and CDR2 FQGNSA. V was pared by 0 bases and J by 0 bases, with 2 bases between. The CDR3 extends over 13 amino acids. The CDR3 reads CASSLALNTEAFF. CDR3 DNA sequence: TGTGCCAGCAGCTTAGCACTGAACACTGAAGCTTTCTTT.

V is TRBV5-6 and J is TRBJ2-1; 7 bases line up with TRBD2. V dropped 0 bases and J dropped 6; count of bases not matched to a gene: 3. This CDR3 is built from 14 residues. The V gene's germline CDR1 is SGHDT and CDR2 YYEEEE. CDR3 in amino acids: CASSLAGTTNEQFF. The CDR3 region has the DNA TGTGCCAGCAGCTTGGCCGGGACTACCAATGAGCAGTTCTTC.

The chain couples TRBV25-1 to TRBJ2-7; 8 bases line up with TRBD1. The CDR3 consists of 19 residues. The V and J ends lost 5 bases and 2 bases, in that order; junction bases with no gene match: 20. The germline V gene encodes CDR1 MGHDK and CDR2 SYGVNS. CDR3 loop: CASSPRYYRGSGATYEQYF. The CDR3 nucleotides read TGTGCCAGCAGTCCCCGATACTACAGGGGGAGTGGGGCAACCTACGAGCAGTACTTC.

This chain joins TRBV7-9 and TRBJ2-2; possibly TRBD2 for D (5 bases). The CDR3 runs 13 residues. Germline-derived CDR1 and CDR2 are SEHNR and FQNEAQ (reference sequence). V lost 5 bases and J 8 bases, leaving 12 bases between the germline ends. CDR3 DNA sequence: TGTGCCAGCAGCGCACTAACGGGGGGGGAGCTGTTTTTT. It is translated as CASSALTGGELFF.

The chain employs TRBV5-4 and TRBJ2-3; TRBD2 agrees at 15 bases. J lost 5 bases, V lost 4 bases, and 8 bases had no gene match. Germline CDR1 reads SGHNT; CDR2 reads YYREEE (reference sequence). The CDR3 runs to 17 residues. CDR3 region: CASSRGLAGGMVDTQYF. CDR3 nucleotides: TGTGCCAGCAGCCGAGGACTAGCGGGGGGGATGGTAGATACGCAGTATTTT.

This chain joins TRBV6-6 and TRBJ2-7; TRBD2 aligns across 9 bases. The CDR3 has 17 amino acids. Trimming at V came to 0 bases and at J to 5 bases, leaving 11 bases not matched to a gene. Per the germline V gene, CDR1 is MNHNY and CDR2 is SVGAGI (reference sequence). The CDR3 is CASSYSGGGAGVDEQYF. Here the CDR3 DNA reads TGTGCCAGCAGTTACTCCGGCGGGGGGGCCGGAGTCGACGAGCAGTACTTC.

The chain uses TRBV7-9 and TRBJ1-1; 7 bases are a match to TRBD1. V lost 5 bases, J lost 6 bases, and 12 bases stayed unmatched. Germline V lookup: CDR1 SEHNR, CDR2 FQNEAQ (reference sequence). The CDR3 extends over 15 amino acids. The CDR3 region is CASSHSLRGGAEAFF. The CDR3 DNA sequence: TGTGCCAGCAGCCATTCCCTCAGGGGGGGAGCTGAAGCTTTCTTT.

This chain connects TRBV20-1 to TRBJ2-7; 11 bases fit TRBD2. The V gene's germline CDR1 is DFQATT and CDR2 SNEGSKA (reference sequence). The junction had 10 bases not matched to a gene; V was cut back by 6 bases and J by 3 bases. This CDR3 is built from 15 residues. The CDR3 bases are TGCAGTGCATCGTATAGCGGGGGGGCCTACTACGAGCAGTACTTC. Protein: CSASYSGGAYYEQYF.

As DNA, the CDR3 is TGTGCCAGCAGTCCCGGGACAGGCCACTTCACAGATACGCAGTATTTT. This sequence encodes CASSPGTGHFTDTQYF. The chain has TRBV27 and TRBJ2-3, with 8 positions matching TRBD1. Germline V gene sequence: CDR1 MNHEY, CDR2 SMNVEV (reference sequence). V lost 5 bases, J lost 2 bases, and 9 bases stayed unmatched. The CDR3 is 16 residues long.

This clonotype has just a few counts. The V gene is TRBV6-6, the J gene TRBJ1-6, with TRBD1 as a possible D gene (6 bases). The CDR3 is made up of 15 amino acids. Trimming cost V 5 bases and J 7 bases, with 15 bases left between them. Germline V lookup: CDR1 MNHNY, CDR2 SVGAGI (reference sequence). The chain's CDR3 is CASSTETGYNSPLHF. The CDR3, as DNA: TGTGCCAGCAGTACCGAGACAGGCTACAATTCACCCCTCCACTTT.

There are many counts of this clonotype. V usage is TRBV7-2 and J usage is TRBJ2-3; D gene uncertain. CDR1 and CDR2 from the germline V gene are SGHTA and FQGNSA. The V gene lost 2 bases and the J gene lost 0 bases, with 3 bases spanning the gap. This CDR3 region has 13 residues. The chain's CDR3 is CASSLISTDTQYF. CDR3 nucleotide sequence: TGTGCCAGCAGCTTAATAAGCACAGATACGCAGTATTTT.

This clonotype was found a few times. The chain joins TRBV12-3 or TRBV12-4 to TRBJ1-5; maybe TRBD1 (5 bases). The CDR3 contains 13 residues. The V end was cut by 6 bases, the J end by 4 bases, with 10 bases between. This CDR3 reads CASRPGGNQPQHF. The CDR3 nucleotides are TGTGCCAGCAGACCTGGGGGAAATCAGCCCCAGCATTTT.

There are a few counts of this clonotype. The chain carries TRBV12-5 and TRBJ1-1; 7 bases are shared with TRBD1. Germline-derived CDR1 and CDR2 are LGHNT and FRNRAP. The CDR3 loop spans 14 amino acids. The J segment lost 0 bases and the V segment lost 6 bases, leaving 4 bases of the junction unmatched. CDR3 residues: CASGPGGMNTEAFF. CDR3 in DNA: TGTGCTAGTGGCCCAGGGGGTATGAACACTGAAGCTTTCTTT.

This clonotype was seen a handful of times. Here the CDR3 DNA reads TGTGCCAGTACCGTGCCCGGGACAGAAGCAACTAATGAAAAACTGTTTTTT. Translation gives CASTVPGTEATNEKLFF. The rearrangement uses TRBV19 and TRBJ1-4, with 7 bases aligning to TRBD1. The CDR3 is 17 amino acids. The germline CDR1 and CDR2 sequences are LNHDA and SQIVND (reference sequence). V lost 7 bases and J lost 0; bases outside the gene matches: 11.

V gene TRBV6-5 combines with J gene TRBJ2-7; 10 bases line up with TRBD2. Germline CDR1 MNHEY, CDR2 SVGAGI. V dropped 5 bases and J dropped 4; count of bases not matched to a gene: 8. CDR3 size: 15 residues. The CDR3 bases are TGTGCCAGCAGTCTAGCGGGGGCGGCACGGTACGAGCAGTACTTC. This encodes CASSLAGAARYEQYF.